This TCR beta chain was documented in a study of CD8 T cells in ankylosing spondylitis. Quantitative molecular-barcoded 5'-RACE generated the TCR beta libraries. From the 5' RACE reads, TCRdb called clonotypes with MiXCR, one entry per CDR3 protein. This table holds roughly 130,000 distinct CDR3 sequences, roughly an eighth found once. This CDR3 region has 14 residues. In germline, CDR1 is SGHDN, CDR2 FVKESK. V lost 0 bases and J 4 bases, leaving 7 bases between the germline ends. This clonotype has only a few counts. Its matching antigen is unknown. The study's findings and limits: Made up of 7 to 9 highly homologous variants, a TCR beta motif appeared characteristic of ankylosing spondylitis blood. Earlier authors reported some of these motif variants in reactive arthritis synovial fluid and blood. The authors reported significant enrichment of disease-linked clones in matched ankylosing spondylitis synovial fluid.

Sequenced material: blood, either unsorted or a sorted T cell fraction (not recorded which). The source is a female donor with ankylosing spondylitis or in good health (not recorded which). This rearrangement joins TRBV14 to TRBJ2-1; unclear D gene. This CDR3 is CASSQDNKYNEQFF. Written as DNA, the CDR3 is TGTGCCAGCAGCCAAGATAATAAATACAATGAGCAGTTCTTC.